The clone carrying this T cell receptor beta chain came up many times. Its antigen is still unknown. The CDR3 consists of 13 residues. CDR1 is LGHNT, CDR2 FRNRAP, per germline. Trimming cost V 6 bases and J 3 bases, with 9 bases left between them. As part of library construction, unique molecular identifiers were attached to individual cDNA molecules. TCRdb reanalysed the 5' RACE reads using MiXCR and keeps one entry per CDR3 protein. The table includes more than 55,000 distinct CDR3 sequences, roughly 13% detected once. These data originate in a study of early T cells in non-severe SARS-CoV-2 infection. Study-wide background: The sequenced material was bulk RNA from unsorted whole blood, and its chains were unpaired. General study findings and limits: Matching results from VDJdb favored anti-spike CD8 responses, leaving private and CD4 specificities undetected.

The chain employs TRBV12-5 and TRBJ1-5; D gene unclear. The sample was whole blood. The clonotype was recovered from an adult who was a healthcare worker with PCR-confirmed SARS-CoV-2 infection or an uninfected control (not recorded which). The CDR3: CASGDPYNQPQHF. The CDR3 DNA follows: TGTGCTAGTGGCGATCCCTACAATCAGCCCCAGCATTTT.